Presented here are 3 T cell receptor beta chains from one specimen sequenced in a study of blood T cell repertoires in COVID-19. Assay used: immunoSEQ multiplex PCR; TCRdb lists only in-frame clones, some missing. This table has just over 25,000 clones, 88% appearing once. The sequenced sample was peripheral blood. All receptors derive from a man aged 65 to 79 with acute or convalescent COVID-19.

The CDR3 region is CASSFHRGEAFF. CDR3 nucleotides: TGTGCCAGCAGCTTTCACAGGGGTGAAGCTTTCTTT. The rearrangement joins TRBV11-2 to TRBJ1-1; the match to TRBD1 covers 7 bases. V dropped 3 bases and J dropped 7; count of bases not matched to a gene: 2. CDR1 and CDR2 (germline): SGHAT, FQNNGV. CDR3 length equals 12 residues.

The CDR3 protein is CASSPLEDEQFF. CDR3 nucleotides: TGCGCCAGCAGCCCGCTGGAGGATGAGCAGTTCTTC. The chain employs TRBV5-1 and TRBJ2-1, with D perhaps matching TRBD2 (5 bases). The CDR3 contains 12 residues. V lost 4 bases to trimming and J lost 8 bases, with 10 bases between them. Germline V gene lookup returns CDR1 SGHRS and CDR2 YFSETQ.

CDR3 bases: TGTGCCAGCAGTTCTCCTCAGTGGGAGGGACGAGATACGCAGTATTTT. It yields the protein CASSSPQWEGRDTQYF. This sequence joins TRBV6-5 and TRBJ2-3; 7 nucleotides match TRBD2. CDR3 length: 16 residues. J lost 5 bases, V lost 4 bases, and 12 bases had no gene match. Per the germline V gene, CDR1 is MNHEY and CDR2 is SVGAGI.